This passage covers 27 T cell receptor beta chains from one sample sequenced in a study of blood T cell repertoires in COVID-19. Clones were read by immunoSEQ multiplex PCR, and TCRdb kept only the in-frame ones, dropping some. The repertoire has fewer than 400,000 clones, 75% to 90% of them found once; the top ten carry less than 3.5%. Input material: peripheral blood. The receptors were gathered from a woman under 40 with COVID-19, enrolled during active disease.

For this clone: The sample holds other DNA sequences that translate to the same CDR3. This sequence joins TRBV7-9 and TRBJ1-3, with D hard to call. In germline, CDR1 is SEHNR, CDR2 FQNEAQ (reference sequence). CDR3 length equals 13 residues. V was cut by 1 base and J by 4 bases, with 5 bases left in between. This chain's CDR3 is CASSLGLGNTIYF. In nucleotides, the CDR3 is TGTGCCAGCAGCTTAGGGCTCGGAAACACCATATATTTT.

The rearrangement uses TRBV5-6 and TRBJ2-5; 7 bases align to TRBD1. There are 17 residues in the CDR3. V was clipped by 3 bases and J by 4 bases; unmatched bases: 15. Germline V gives CDR1 SGHDT, CDR2 YYEEEE. The CDR3 region is CASSSTLRQGTTETQYF. Written as DNA, the CDR3 is TGTGCCAGCAGCTCTACGTTGCGACAGGGTACAACAGAGACCCAGTACTTC.

This clone has just one count. This sequence joins TRBV4-1 and TRBJ2-7; D perhaps matches TRBD2 (5 bases). The CDR3 is made up of 16 amino acids. The V and J ends lost 0 bases and 3 bases respectively, with 15 bases between them. Per germline, CDR1 MGHRA and CDR2 YSYEKL. CDR3 bases: TGCGCCAGCAGCCAAGATGCAGGACTTACTGTCTACGAGCAGTACTTC. Amino acids: CASSQDAGLTVYEQYF.

The rearrangement uses TRBV6-4 and TRBJ2-1; TRBD2 agrees at 13 bases. Germline V gives CDR1 MRHNA, CDR2 SNTAGT. This CDR3 has 15 amino acids. The ends lost 4 bases at V and 4 bases at J; junction bases unmatched: 1. The CDR3 bases are TGTGCCAGCAGTGTACTAGCGGGAGGGTACAATGAGCAGTTCTTC. Encoded protein: CASSVLAGGYNEQFF.

The CDR3 loop is CASSQPGQGSGNTIYF. The CDR3 DNA reads TGTGCCAGCAGCCAACCGGGACAGGGGTCTGGAAACACCATATATTTT. The chain uses TRBV4-2 and TRBJ1-3, with 10 bases aligning to TRBD1. Germline V gene data show CDR1 as LGHNA and CDR2 as YNFKEQ. This CDR3 has 16 residues. J was trimmed by 1 base and V by 2 bases; bases with no gene match: 2.

There are a few counts of this clone. The rearrangement uses TRBV4-2 and TRBJ1-2; D ambiguous. The CDR3 has 14 residues. The ends were cut back, 4 bases at V and 4 bases at J, with 13 bases in the middle. Germline V gene data show CDR1 as LGHNA and CDR2 as YNFKEQ. CDR3 sequence: CASSREVGLYGYTF. Written as DNA, the CDR3 is TGTGCCAGCAGCCGGGAGGTGGGCCTCTATGGCTACACCTTC.

In nucleotides, the CDR3 is TGTGCCAGCAGCCGACAGGGGGCGATCGGAGGCTACACCTTC. This encodes CASSRQGAIGGYTF. This rearrangement joins TRBV28 to TRBJ1-2; 10 bases map to TRBD1. CDR1 and CDR2 (germline): MDHEN, SYDVKM. CDR3 size: 14 residues. J lost 8 bases, V lost 6 bases, and 9 bases had no gene match.

This clone appeared once. This chain joins TRBV14 and TRBJ2-1, with a possible D match to TRBD2 (6 bases). This CDR3 region has 15 residues. Trimming removed 5 bases from V and 2 bases from J, with 13 bases in between. Looked up from germline, CDR1 is SGHDN and CDR2 is FVKESK. The CDR3 reads CASSYGGSPYNEQFF. Written as DNA, the CDR3 is TGTGCCAGCAGCTACGGAGGGAGTCCCTACAATGAGCAGTTCTTC.

The rearrangement joins TRBV5-6 to TRBJ2-3, with 13 bases fitting TRBD2. V trimming: 4 bases; J trimming: 5 bases; junction bases outside the gene matches: 7. Germline values: CDR1 SGHDT, CDR2 YYEEEE. CDR3 length: 16 residues. CDR3 bases: TGTGCCAGCAGCCCCAGGACTAGCGGGAGATTAGATACGCAGTATTTT. The encoded protein is CASSPRTSGRLDTQYF. The whole variable domain, filled in from reference TRBV5-6 and TRBJ2-3, reads DAGVTQSPTHLIKTRGQQVTLRCSPKSGHDTVSWYQQALGQGPQFIFQYYEEEERQRGNFPDRFSGHQFPNYSSELNVNALLLGDSALYLCASSPRTSGRLDTQYFGPGTRLTVL.

This chain uses TRBV6-5 with TRBJ2-4; 7 bases line up with TRBD1. V lost 4 bases and J lost 0; bases outside the gene matches: 3. Germline V gives CDR1 MNHEY, CDR2 SVGAGI. This CDR3 has 15 residues. CDR3 coding DNA: TGTGCCAGCAGTTCAGGACAGGTAGCCAAAAACATTCAGTACTTC. As protein: CASSSGQVAKNIQYF.

The rearrangement uses TRBV19 and TRBJ1-5, with D perhaps TRBD1 (6 bases). The CDR3 is made up of 13 amino acids. V was shortened by 5 bases and J by 5 bases, with 10 bases between the two germline ends. The germline V gene encodes CDR1 LNHDA and CDR2 SQIVND (reference sequence). In DNA, the CDR3 is TGTGCCAGTAGTGGAGGGGGGGATCAGCCCCAGCATTTT. The encoded protein is CASSGGGDQPQHF. Full variable domain (remainder filled in from reference TRBV19 and TRBJ1-5): DGGITQSPKYLFRKEGQNVTLSCEQNLNHDAMYWYRQDPGQGLRLIYYSQIVNDFQKGDIAEGYSVSREKKESFPLTVTSAQKNPTAFYLCASSGGGDQPQHFGDGTRLSIL.

The rearrangement links TRBV7-6 to TRBJ2-2; D is unresolved. CDR3 length: 14 residues. Germline V gene lookup returns CDR1 SGHVS and CDR2 FNYEAQ. Trimming pared 1 base from V and 4 bases from J, leaving 7 bases between. This CDR3 reads CASSLGSSTGELFF. In nucleotides, the CDR3 is TGTGCCAGCAGCTTAGGGTCTAGCACCGGGGAGCTGTTTTTT.

The J gene is TRBJ1-3, the V gene TRBV28; no clear D. The CDR3 totals 13 residues. Germline values: CDR1 MDHEN, CDR2 SYDVKM. Trimming took 3 bases from V and 4 from J, leaving 7 bases between them. In DNA, the CDR3 is TGTGCCAGCAGTTTGAGGGAAGGAAACACCATATATTTT. Translating it yields CASSLREGNTIYF.

The chain employs TRBV6-5 and TRBJ2-7; 10 bases agree with TRBD2. V lost 10 bases and J lost 2; bases outside the gene matches: 11. The germline CDR1 and CDR2 sequences are MNHEY and SVGAGI. The CDR3 runs to 15 residues. The CDR3 DNA follows: TGTGCCATACTTGTAAGGACTAGCGGAACCTACGAGCAGTACTTC. It translates to CAILVRTSGTYEQYF.

This clone was detected once. V usage is TRBV28 and J usage is TRBJ1-1, with a weak D call TRBD1 (6 bases). V lost 3 bases and J 4 bases, leaving 9 bases between the germline ends. CDR1 and CDR2 (germline): MDHEN, SYDVKM. This CDR3 has 13 residues. CDR3 protein: CASSFQGSTEAFF. The CDR3, as DNA: TGTGCCAGCAGTTTTCAGGGGTCCACTGAAGCTTTCTTT.

CDR3 sequence: CASRHRVVNTEAFF. For the CDR3, the DNA is TGTGCCAGCAGACACAGGGTCGTGAACACTGAAGCTTTCTTT. J is TRBJ1-1 and V is TRBV6-6; possibly TRBD1 for D (6 bases). Germline V gene lookup returns CDR1 MNHNY and CDR2 SVGAGI (reference sequence). The CDR3 length is 14 residues. V was cut by 6 bases and J by 0 bases, with 11 bases left in between.

V gene TRBV19 combines with J gene TRBJ2-7; TRBD2 agrees at 7 bases. The germline gives CDR1 LNHDA, CDR2 SQIVND (reference sequence). The CDR3 is 15 residues long. With 1 base clipped from V and 4 bases from J, the junction kept 7 bases outside the gene matches. The DNA of the CDR3 is TGTGCCAGTAGTATAGCTTCAGCGGGATCTTACGAGCAGTACTTC. Protein: CASSIASAGSYEQYF.

This chain connects TRBV19 to TRBJ1-5; the D gene is possibly TRBD1 (5 bases). The CDR3 extends over 13 amino acids. CDR1 is LNHDA and CDR2 is SQIVND in the germline V gene (reference sequence). Trimming shortened V by 3 bases and J by 5 bases, and 8 bases separated the two germline ends. DNA for the CDR3: TGTGCCAGTAGTATGGGGCTCGATCAGCCCCAGCATTTT. It is translated as CASSMGLDQPQHF.

The genes are TRBV19 and TRBJ1-2; a possible D gene is TRBD1 (6 bases). Germline CDR1 and CDR2: LNHDA and SQIVND (reference sequence). The CDR3 runs 13 residues. The V and J ends lost 6 bases and 4 bases respectively, with 12 bases between them. The DNA for the CDR3 is TGTGCCAGTAGCGAAGGACAGCTCTATGGCTACACCTTC. This sequence encodes CASSEGQLYGYTF. Variable domain in full (rest from reference TRBV19 and TRBJ1-2): DGGITQSPKYLFRKEGQNVTLSCEQNLNHDAMYWYRQDPGQGLRLIYYSQIVNDFQKGDIAEGYSVSREKKESFPLTVTSAQKNPTAFYLCASSEGQLYGYTFGSGTRLTVV.

This clone has just one count. This chain uses TRBV7-3 with TRBJ2-3; D is ambiguous. The germline V gene encodes CDR1 SGHTA and CDR2 FQGTGA. CDR3 length equals 13 residues. Trimming removed 3 bases from V and 8 bases from J, with 12 bases in between. The DNA of the CDR3 is TGTGCCAGCAGCTTGGAGATGGAAAGTACGCAGTATTTT. Protein sequence: CASSLEMESTQYF.

The V gene is TRBV7-9, the J gene TRBJ1-2; 7 bases match TRBD1. J lost 1 base, V lost 5 bases, and 4 bases had no gene match. The length of the CDR3 is 14 residues. Per the germline V gene, CDR1 is SEHNR and CDR2 is FQNEAQ (reference sequence). In DNA form, the CDR3 reads TGTGCCAGCAGCCGGGACAGCAATAACTATGGCTACACCTTC. Translating gives CASSRDSNNYGYTF.

The V and J genes are TRBV19 and TRBJ1-1; TRBD1 might be the D (6 bases). Germline CDR1 LNHDA, CDR2 SQIVND (reference sequence). V lost 5 bases and J 5 bases, leaving 9 bases between the germline ends. The CDR3 is 12 amino acids. CDR3 bases: TGTGCCAGTAGTCAGGGGACAACTGAAGCTTTCTTT. Encoded protein: CASSQGTTEAFF.

This clone was detected a few times. V is TRBV19 and J is TRBJ1-2; D gene unclear. The CDR3 length is 14 residues. V dropped 7 bases and J dropped 5 bases, with 17 bases sitting between them. Germline assignment: CDR1 LNHDA and CDR2 SQIVND (reference sequence). As DNA, the CDR3 is TGTGCCAGTAACCCCGGAGACGCTGAGTATGGCTACACCTTC. Protein product: CASNPGDAEYGYTF. Full variable domain (missing parts from reference TRBV19 and TRBJ1-2): DGGITQSPKYLFRKEGQNVTLSCEQNLNHDAMYWYRQDPGQGLRLIYYSQIVNDFQKGDIAEGYSVSREKKESFPLTVTSAQKNPTAFYLCASNPGDAEYGYTFGSGTRLTVV.

This clone was recorded once. V and J are TRBV9 and TRBJ2-7; TRBD2 aligns across 11 bases. CDR1 and CDR2 from the germline V gene are SGDLS and YYNGEE. This CDR3 spans 19 amino acids. After removal of 4 bases from V and 0 bases from J, the junction contained 15 bases not matched to a gene. CDR3 protein: CASSPLLVLGTSGSYEQYF. In DNA form, the CDR3 reads TGTGCCAGCAGCCCCCTACTCGTACTCGGGACTAGCGGCTCCTACGAGCAGTACTTC.

The rearrangement links TRBV30 to TRBJ2-5, with 11 bases fitting TRBD2. Germline-derived CDR1 and CDR2 are GTSNPN and SVGIG (reference sequence). J was trimmed by 3 bases and V by 3 bases; bases with no gene match: 0. This CDR3 has 13 amino acids. The CDR3 sequence: CAWRGLAEETQYF. In DNA form, the CDR3 reads TGTGCCTGGAGGGGACTAGCGGAAGAGACCCAGTACTTC.

The chain has TRBV30 and TRBJ1-2, with TRBD1 matching 12 bases. J lost 6 bases, V lost 1 base, and 18 bases had no gene match. The germline V gene encodes CDR1 GTSNPN and CDR2 SVGIG (reference sequence). The CDR3 is made up of 19 amino acids. CDR3 amino acids: CAWSAPGWGTGGLRNGYTF. The CDR3 nucleotides read TGTGCCTGGAGTGCCCCAGGCTGGGGGACAGGGGGCCTTCGGAATGGCTACACCTTC.

The chain recombines TRBV28 with TRBJ2-7; TRBD2 aligns across 10 bases. V lost 3 bases to trimming and J lost 6 bases; unmatched junction nucleotides: 5. This CDR3 contains 14 residues. Germline CDR1 reads MDHEN; CDR2 reads SYDVKM. The DNA of the CDR3 is TGTGCCAGCAGTTTTCTAGCGGGAGATCTCGAGCAGTACTTC. This sequence encodes CASSFLAGDLEQYF.